The clone carrying this T cell receptor (beta chain) was detected once. Data came from immunoSEQ multiplex PCR; TCRdb stores just in-frame clones and leaves some out. This sample yields some 80,000 clones, of which roughly 80% are seen a single time; about 0.72% belongs to the top ten. The sort gate was single viable CD3+CD4+CD8-CD45RO+ cells for memory CD4+ T cells. These data are taken from a study of memory CD4+ T cells and cytomegalovirus serostatus. Germline CDR1 GTSNPN, CDR2 SVGIG (reference sequence). The CDR3 extends over 12 amino acids. V lost 2 bases to trimming and J lost 5 bases, with 9 bases between them.

The rearrangement links TRBV30 to TRBJ2-5; D might be TRBD2 (5 bases). Input material: memory CD4+ T cells from blood. The TCR sequence derives from an adult in good health and CMV-seronegative. This chain's CDR3 is CAWSSRVETQYF. DNA of the CDR3: TGTGCCTGGAGTTCGAGGGTTGAGACCCAGTACTTC.